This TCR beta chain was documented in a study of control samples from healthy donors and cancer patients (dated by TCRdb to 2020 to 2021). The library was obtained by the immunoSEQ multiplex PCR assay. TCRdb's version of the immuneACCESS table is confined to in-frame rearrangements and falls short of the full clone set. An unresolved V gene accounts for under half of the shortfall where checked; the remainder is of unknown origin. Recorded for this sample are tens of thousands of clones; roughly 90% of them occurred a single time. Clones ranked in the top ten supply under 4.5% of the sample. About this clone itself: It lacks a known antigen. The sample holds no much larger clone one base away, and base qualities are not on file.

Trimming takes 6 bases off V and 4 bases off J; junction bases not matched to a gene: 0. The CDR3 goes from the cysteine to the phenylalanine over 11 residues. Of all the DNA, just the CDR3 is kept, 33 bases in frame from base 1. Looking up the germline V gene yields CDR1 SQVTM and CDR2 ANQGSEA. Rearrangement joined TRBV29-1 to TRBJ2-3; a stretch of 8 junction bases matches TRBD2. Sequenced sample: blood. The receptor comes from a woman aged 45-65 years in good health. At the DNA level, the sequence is TGCAGCGTCGGGGGGGCAGATACGCAGTATTTT. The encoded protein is CSVGGADTQYF.